This T cell receptor (beta chain) comes out of a study of T cells in Graves' hyperthyroidism and ophthalmopathy. Amplified TCR beta CDR3 regions derived from RNA transcripts. During a first-round RT-PCR of the TCR CDR3, the HTBI primer set was used. TCRdb recomputed calls from the multiplex PCR reads with MiXCR, one row per CDR3 protein. The sample consists of roughly 300,000 distinct CDR3 sequences, approximately 14% of them appearing once. The study excluded patients with uncontrolled infection, other autoimmune disease, pregnancy or lactation. Germline V CDR1 and CDR2: SGHAT, FQNNGV. Trimming shortened V by 1 base and J by 8 bases, and 9 bases separated the two germline ends. The CDR3 is made up of 14 amino acids.

The receptor comes from a woman in her thirties with Graves' hyperthyroidism. The material sequenced was blood. The V call is TRBV11-2, the J call TRBJ1-6; no reliable D call. CDR3 sequence reads: CASSLGSGYSPLHF. DNA of the CDR3: TGTGCCAGCAGCTTAGGGAGTGGTTATTCACCCCTCCACTTT.